This T cell receptor (beta chain) stems from a study of ipilimumab plus nivolumab after autologous stem cell transplantation (dated by TCRdb to the early 2020s). At the level of the whole study: Trial patients received a median of about five ipilimumab doses and fewer than 10 nivolumab doses. The DLBCL cohort included primary refractory and relapsed disease, with 18-month progression-free survival of roughly 89% and 26% respectively. The trial enrolled patients with high-risk diffuse large B cell lymphoma, mature T cell lymphoma, or multiple myeloma undergoing autologous transplant. The intent-to-treat population of the trial consisted of around 37 patients. Overall results and qualifications from the work: Per the authors, a biologic rationale for further study of the post-transplant checkpoint inhibition approach was offered by T cell receptor repertoire, regulatory T cell phenotype and gut microbiota profiles. The authors concluded that combined checkpoint inhibition appeared tolerable when used as consolidation after transplant.

A word on this clone: It has no known antigen specificity. No base qualities exist here, and no much larger clone lies one base off it.

The library was generated by the immunoSEQ multiplex PCR assay. TCRdb re-hosts the immuneACCESS table, in-frame sequences only. Its copies lack some clones; in the studies checked, an unresolved V gene accounts for under half of them, and the cause for the rest is not known. The sample contains about 21,000 clones, 77% of them found a single time. The top ten clonotypes cover roughly 20% of the sample. The CDR3 numbers 16 residues from cysteine through phenylalanine. The entry retains the CDR3 DNA only, 48 bases that are in frame from base 1. The germline V gene specifies SGHTA as CDR1 and FQGNSA as CDR2. V is pruned by 4 bases and J by 5 bases, leaving 12 bases of the junction without a gene match. Checkpoint therapy began 14 to 28 days after autologous transplant, with ipilimumab given at 1 mg/kg intravenously on day 1 of selected weeks. Patients received nivolumab at 3 mg/kg intravenously on day 1 of weeks 1, 4, 7, 10, and every two weeks through week 26. This Phase Ib clinical trial tested ipilimumab plus nivolumab, a combined checkpoint inhibition, as consolidation after autologous stem cell transplantation.

The TCR originated in a male donor with diffuse large B-cell lymphoma. Recombination connected TRBV7-2 to TRBJ2-5; 8 middle bases align to TRBD2. The sequenced sample was PBMCs, obtained in a trial of ipilimumab plus nivolumab as post-transplant consolidation. The CDR3 here reads CASSSVPGLVGETQYF. The nucleotide sequence reads TGTGCCAGCAGCTCCGTTCCGGGACTAGTAGGGGAGACCCAGTACTTC.